This TCR beta chain was profiled in a study of blood T cell repertoires in COVID-19. On the study more broadly: T cells, B-cell-depleted T cells, or PBMCs provided the cDNA or gDNA that served as material.

Germline loops: CDR1 SGHNT, CDR2 YENEEA. CDR3 length: 17 amino acids. V lost 1 base and J lost 4; bases outside the gene matches: 7. Some clones are missing from TCRdb's copy, which holds only in-frame ones; the method was immunoSEQ multiplex PCR. The sample shows roughly 200,000 clones, 88% of them seen only once. The V call is TRBV11-3, the J call TRBJ2-1; 10 bases fit TRBD2. The source is a man between 35 and 55 years old with active or convalescent COVID-19. Sequences were obtained from peripheral blood. CDR3 bases: TGTGCCAGCAGCTTAGGTACCGGGACTAGCGCTTACAATGAGCAGTTCTTC. Its translation: CASSLGTGTSAYNEQFF.